Listed here is a single T cell receptor beta chain. This specimen comes from a study of control samples from healthy donors and cancer patients. The V gene end was trimmed by 0 bases and the J gene end by 1 base; junction bases not matched to a gene: 11. Germline V CDR1 and CDR2: KGHDR, SFDVKD. This CDR3 has 18 amino acids. Here immunoSEQ multiplex PCR was the method, and the copy in TCRdb shows in-frame clones only, minus some. The sample gives hundreds of thousands of clones, over 75% of which show up once; just under 6.5% is in the top ten. This chain connects TRBV24-1 to TRBJ2-7, with 7 bases lining up with TRBD1. Source material: PBMCs. This receptor was obtained from a man aged 40-50 years with head and neck cancer. CDR3 sequence (DNA): TGTGCCACCAGTGATTTGCCCGGCAGGGGGTTGACTTCCTACGAGCAGTACTTC. It specifies CATSDLPGRGLTSYEQYF.